This T cell receptor beta chain appears in the sequencing data of a study of PD-L1 blockade in urothelial cancer. Study information: Prior chemotherapy in patients spanned 0 to 3 regimens. T cell content in blood samples showed a median of 141,255.

Synthetically made TCR analog templates were put into each PCR as spikes. Some clones are missing from TCRdb's copy, which holds only in-frame ones; the method was immunoSEQ multiplex PCR. The profile shows under 30,000 clones, around 88% of them singletons. Material: PBMCs, obtained around atezolizumab (anti-PD-L1) treatment. This clonotype originated in a man aged 45-60 years with urothelial cancer.

CDR3 protein: CASSLTGDRGQETQYF. The CDR3, as DNA: TGTGCCAGCAGCTTAACGGGGGACAGGGGTCAAGAGACCCAGTACTTC. The chain links TRBV7-3 to TRBJ2-5; the match to TRBD1 covers 10 bases. CDR1 and CDR2 from the germline V gene are SGHTA and FQGTGA. The CDR3 consists of 16 residues. V was pared by 0 bases and J by 2 bases, with 3 bases of the junction left unmatched.